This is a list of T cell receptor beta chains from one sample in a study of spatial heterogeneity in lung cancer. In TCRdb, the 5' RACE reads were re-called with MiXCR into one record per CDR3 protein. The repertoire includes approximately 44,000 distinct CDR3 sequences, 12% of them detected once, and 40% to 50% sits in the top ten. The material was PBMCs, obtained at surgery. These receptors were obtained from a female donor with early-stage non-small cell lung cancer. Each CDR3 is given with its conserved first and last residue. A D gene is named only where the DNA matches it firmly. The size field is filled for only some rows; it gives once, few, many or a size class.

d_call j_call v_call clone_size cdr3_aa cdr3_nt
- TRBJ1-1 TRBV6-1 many CASSEHGGPGNTEAFF TGTGCCAGCAGTGAACATGGAGGGCCAGGGAACACTGAAGCTTTCTTT
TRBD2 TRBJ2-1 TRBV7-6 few CASSRRTSGGSGIYNEQFF TGTGCCAGCAGCCGCCGGACTAGCGGGGGGAGCGGAATTTACAATGAGCAGTTCTTC
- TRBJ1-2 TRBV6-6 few CASSYGKLYGYTF TGTGCCAGCAGTTACGGGAAACTCTATGGCTACACCTTC
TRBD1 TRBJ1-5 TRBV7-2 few CASSSTGGKDQPQHF TGTGCCAGCAGCTCTACAGGGGGAAAGGATCAGCCCCAGCATTTT
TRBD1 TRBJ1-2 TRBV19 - CASSIAPIPGGVYGDTF TGTGCCAGTAGTATAGCCCCAATCCCAGGGGGCGTCTATGGCGACACCTTC
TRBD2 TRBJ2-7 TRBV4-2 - CASSGFGGGTSYEQYF TGTGCCAGCAGCGGTTTCGGCGGGGGGACGTCCTACGAGCAGTACTTC
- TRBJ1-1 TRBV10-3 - CAIGQNTEAFF TGTGCCATTGGACAGAACACTGAAGCTTTCTTT
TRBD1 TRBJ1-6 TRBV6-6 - CASSTPGQGHNSPLHF TGTGCCAGCAGTACCCCGGGACAGGGTCATAATTCACCCCTCCACTTT
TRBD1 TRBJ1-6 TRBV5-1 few CASSLGGQGNNSPLHF TGCGCCAGCAGCTTGGGGGGACAGGGGAATAATTCACCCCTCCACTTT
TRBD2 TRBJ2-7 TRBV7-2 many CATRSSGPEQYF TGTGCCACGCGTTCTAGCGGGCCCGAGCAGTACTTC
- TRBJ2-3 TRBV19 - CASSILGDTQYF TGTGCCAGTAGTATTCTCGGAGATACGCAGTATTTT
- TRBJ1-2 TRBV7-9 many CASSLDPAYGYTF TGTGCCAGCAGCTTGGACCCCGCATATGGCTACACCTTC
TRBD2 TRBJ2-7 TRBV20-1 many CSARGSGGLTYEQYF TGCAGTGCTAGGGGTAGCGGGGGGTTAACCTACGAGCAGTACTTC
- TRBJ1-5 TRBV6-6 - CASSWGGGGNQPQHF TGTGCCAGCAGCTGGGGGGGGGGCGGCAATCAGCCCCAGCATTTT
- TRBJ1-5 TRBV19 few CASSLLRQPQHF TGTGCCAGTAGTCTCCTTAGACAGCCCCAGCATTTT
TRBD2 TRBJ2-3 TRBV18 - CASRLAGGPDTQYF TGTGCCAGCCGACTAGCGGGGGGGCCAGATACGCAGTATTTT
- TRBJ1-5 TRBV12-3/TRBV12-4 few CASSRTDGNQPQHF TGTGCCAGCAGCCGGACAGACGGGAATCAGCCCCAGCATTTT
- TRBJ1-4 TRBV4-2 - CASSQEREGITTNEKLFF TGTGCCAGCAGCCAAGAGAGGGAAGGGATTACAACTAATGAAAAACTGTTTTTT
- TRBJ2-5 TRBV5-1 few CASRLGPSQETQYF TGCGCCAGCAGGCTGGGACCGAGCCAAGAGACCCAGTACTTC
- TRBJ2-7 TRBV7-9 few CASSLVGIYEQYF TGTGCCAGCAGCTTAGTGGGGATCTACGAGCAGTACTTC
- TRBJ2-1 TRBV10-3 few CAISEAQDYNEQFF TGTGCCATCAGTGAGGCGCAGGACTACAATGAGCAGTTCTTC
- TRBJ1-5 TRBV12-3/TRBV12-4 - CACSILGANQPQHF TGTGCCTGCAGTATTCTGGGGGCCAATCAGCCCCAGCATTTT
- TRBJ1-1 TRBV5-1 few CASSLGSATEAFF TGCGCCAGCAGCTTGGGCAGCGCCACTGAAGCTTTCTTT
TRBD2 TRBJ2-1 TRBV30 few CAWSGTRLAGEQFF TGTGCCTGGAGCGGAACCCGACTAGCGGGTGAGCAGTTCTTC
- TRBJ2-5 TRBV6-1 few CASSEGRVGKTQYF TGTGCCAGCAGTGAAGGCAGGGTTGGAAAGACCCAGTACTTC
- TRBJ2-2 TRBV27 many CASSLNTGELFF TGTGCCAGCAGCCTGAACACCGGGGAGCTGTTTTTT
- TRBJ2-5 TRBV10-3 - CAISDLGDQETQYF TGTGCCATCAGTGATCTGGGGGACCAAGAGACCCAGTACTTC
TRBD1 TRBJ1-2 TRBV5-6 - CASSLRTGLGYGYTF TGTGCCAGCAGCCTGCGGACAGGGCTAGGCTATGGCTACACCTTC
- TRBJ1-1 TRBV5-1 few CASSLVDNRNTEAFF TGCGCCAGCAGCCTGGTGGACAATAGGAACACTGAAGCTTTCTTT
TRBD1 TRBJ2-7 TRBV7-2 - CASSYGTGAYEQYF TGTGCCAGCAGCTACGGGACAGGGGCCTACGAGCAGTACTTC
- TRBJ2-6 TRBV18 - CASSPRAPGANVLTF TGTGCCAGCTCACCTCGGGCCCCCGGGGCCAACGTCCTGACTTTC
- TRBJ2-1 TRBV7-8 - CASTLYRGGAYNEQFF TGTGCCAGCACCCTATATCGCGGCGGGGCTTACAATGAGCAGTTCTTC
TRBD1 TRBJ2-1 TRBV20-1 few CSAPDRGRLGNEQFF TGCAGTGCCCCGGACAGGGGGAGGTTGGGCAATGAGCAGTTCTTC
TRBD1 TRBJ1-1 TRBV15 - CATSPGGTGAFKAFF TGTGCCACCAGCCCCGGAGGGACAGGTGCGTTTAAAGCTTTCTTT
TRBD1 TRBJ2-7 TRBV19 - CASSKDRGSYEQYF TGTGCCAGTAGTAAGGACAGGGGGTCCTACGAGCAGTACTTC
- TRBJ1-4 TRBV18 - CASSPDGQLNEKLFF TGTGCCAGCTCACCAGATGGACAGCTTAATGAAAAACTGTTTTTT
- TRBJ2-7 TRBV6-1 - CASSEEWDGTYEQYF TGTGCCAGCAGTGAAGAATGGGACGGAACCTACGAGCAGTACTTC